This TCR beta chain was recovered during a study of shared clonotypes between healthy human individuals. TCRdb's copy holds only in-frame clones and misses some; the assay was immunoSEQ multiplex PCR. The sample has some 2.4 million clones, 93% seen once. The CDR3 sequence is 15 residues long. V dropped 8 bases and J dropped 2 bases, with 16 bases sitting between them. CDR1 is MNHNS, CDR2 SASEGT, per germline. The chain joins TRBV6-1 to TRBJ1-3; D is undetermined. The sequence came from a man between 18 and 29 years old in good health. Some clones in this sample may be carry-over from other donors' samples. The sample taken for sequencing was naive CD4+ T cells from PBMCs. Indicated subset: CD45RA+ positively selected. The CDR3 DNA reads TGTGCCAGCGGAACGGGTGGCTCGGCTGGAAACACCATATATTTT. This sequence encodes CASGTGGSAGNTIYF.